What follows are 20 T cell receptor beta chains derived from one specimen sequenced in a study of CD8+CD57+ T cells in acquired aplastic anemia. CDR3 and TCR beta VDJ profiling relied on genomic DNA as the template. TCRdb itself ran the reads through MiXCR, one entry per CDR3 protein. Of around 130,000 distinct CDR3 sequences detected, 48% appear once; the ten largest clones hold roughly 2.7%. Sequencing was done on a sample of sorted CD4+, CD8+, or CD8+CD57+ T cells (not recorded which) from PBMCs. All receptors derive from a human donor in good health, serving as a control.

This clonotype was recorded a few times. The chain employs TRBV10-3 and TRBJ2-7; 8 nucleotides align to TRBD2. CDR3 length equals 15 residues. V lost 4 bases, J lost 4 bases, and 9 bases stayed unmatched. Germline CDR1 reads ENHRY; CDR2 reads SYGVKD. The CDR3 loop is CAISARGGSAYEQYF. The CDR3, as DNA: TGTGCCATCAGTGCCCGGGGGGGTTCGGCATACGAGCAGTACTTC.

The chain couples TRBV7-2 to TRBJ2-7; D call uncertain. The DNA end lines up better with TRBJ2-1; the J call may be wrong. This CDR3 spans 12 amino acids. The germline CDR1 and CDR2 sequences are SGHTA and FQGNSA. CDR3 bases: TGTGCCAGCAGCGCCACCATTACTGAGCAGTTCTTC. Translating gives CASSATITEQFF.

The J gene is TRBJ1-3, the V gene TRBV10-3; 7 positions agree with TRBD1. This CDR3 contains 16 residues. Germline V CDR1 and CDR2: ENHRY, SYGVKD. The V and J ends lost 6 bases and 2 bases, in that order; junction bases with no gene match: 10. The CDR3 DNA reads TGTGCCATCAGACTTTCGAGGGGGCTTACTGGAAACACCATATATTTT. Amino acid sequence: CAIRLSRGLTGNTIYF.

This clonotype was detected many times. V usage is TRBV9 and J usage is TRBJ1-1; maybe TRBD1 (6 bases). Trimming removed 3 bases at V and 3 bases at J, with 24 bases between. Germline V gene sequence: CDR1 SGDLS, CDR2 YYNGEE. CDR3 length: 18 residues. This chain's CDR3 is CASSGVGGHSSMHTEAFF. The CDR3 nucleotides are TGTGCCAGCAGCGGGGTCGGGGGGCACTCATCAATGCACACTGAAGCTTTCTTT.

At least ten counts were recorded for this clonotype. This chain links TRBV6-2 or TRBV6-3 with TRBJ2-2; D ambiguous. This CDR3 spans 13 amino acids. CDR1 MNHEY and CDR2 SVGEGT come from the germline V gene. Between the trimmed V and J ends, which lost 0 bases and 7 bases, there was a span of 6 bases. In DNA, the CDR3 is TGTGCCAGCAGTTACTCGTGGGACGGGGAGCTGTTTTTT. Its protein product is CASSYSWDGELFF.

This clonotype has at least ten counts. The rearrangement links TRBV20-1 to TRBJ1-1, with no clear D. V lost 1 base to trimming and J lost 0 bases, with 12 bases between them. Germline CDR1 and CDR2: DFQATT and SNEGSKA (reference sequence). There are 15 residues in the CDR3. Here the CDR3 DNA reads TGCAGTGCTAGAGGGACGGATCCAATGAACACTGAAGCTTTCTTT. Translating it yields CSARGTDPMNTEAFF.

The rearrangement uses TRBV18 and TRBJ1-1; no reliable D call. With 3 bases removed from V and 8 bases from J, the gap between germline ends came to 13 bases. The CDR3 loop spans 13 amino acids. In germline, CDR1 is KGHSH, CDR2 LQKENI. The CDR3 sequence: CASSPARGREAFF. CDR3 sequence (DNA): TGTGCCAGCTCACCTGCTCGTGGCCGGGAAGCTTTCTTT.

This clonotype was observed a single time. The junction departs from germline at one end; a sequencing error may be responsible. The chain links TRBV7-9 to TRBJ2-5, with a weak D call TRBD2 (5 bases). This CDR3 contains 13 residues. The V gene's germline CDR1 is SEHNR and CDR2 FQNEAQ (reference sequence). CDR3 protein: CASSVAFQETQYF. CDR3 coding DNA: TGTGCCAGCAGCGTAGCGTTCCAAGAGACCCAGTACTTC.

In regard to this clonotype: A read error may be the cause here, since a much bigger clone is one base away. This chain connects TRBV6-2 or TRBV6-3 to TRBJ2-7; D is undetermined. Germline CDR1 and CDR2: MNHEY and SVGEGT. This CDR3 has 18 amino acids. V lost 3 bases to trimming and J lost 7 bases, with 28 bases between them. The CDR3 sequence: CASSYSSFSVRARLEQYF. CDR3 nucleotide sequence: TGTGCCAGCAGTTATTCAAGCTTCTCGGTACGGGCCCGTCTGGAGCAGTACTTC.

This chain uses TRBV10-3 with TRBJ1-5; D possibly corresponds to TRBD1 (5 bases). The CDR3 extends over 15 amino acids. Germline values: CDR1 ENHRY, CDR2 SYGVKD. V dropped 3 bases and J dropped 2 bases, with 11 bases sitting between them. The CDR3 nucleotides read TGTGCCATCAGTGACGGGCAGGGTGGCAATCAGCCCCAGCATTTT. Translated: CAISDGQGGNQPQHF.

This clonotype was counted many times. The chain links TRBV24-1 to TRBJ2-2, with D unresolved. The germline V and J ends were trimmed by 4 bases and 4 bases, with 3 bases remaining between them. The CDR3 sequence is 12 residues long. Germline V gene sequence: CDR1 KGHDR, CDR2 SFDVKD. DNA for the CDR3: TGTGCCACCAGTGAGGGCACCGGGGAGCTGTTTTTT. Translated: CATSEGTGELFF.

Ten or more counts support this clonotype. The chain recombines TRBV25-1 with TRBJ1-6; TRBD1 is a possible D gene (6 bases). The CDR3 runs to 14 residues. With 6 bases removed from V and 10 bases from J, the gap between germline ends came to 16 bases. CDR1 MGHDK and CDR2 SYGVNS come from the germline V gene. The CDR3 loop reads CASRQQGIESPLHF. The CDR3 nucleotides read TGTGCCAGCAGACAACAGGGTATAGAGTCACCCCTCCACTTT.

This clonotype was seen repeatedly, ten times or more. This chain joins TRBV7-2 and TRBJ2-4; the D is unclear. The germline V gene has CDR1 SGHTA and CDR2 FQGNSA. V shed 5 bases and J shed 6 bases, with 11 bases lying between them. The CDR3 length is 13 residues. The CDR3 spells CASSPPNANIQYF. The CDR3 DNA reads as TGTGCCAGCAGCCCCCCAAACGCAAACATTCAGTACTTC.

In this sample, this clonotype turned up many times. This rearrangement joins TRBV7-2 to TRBJ1-3; D call uncertain. The CDR3 spans 14 residues. From germline, CDR1 is SGHTA and CDR2 FQGNSA. Trimming left V 5 bases short and J 0 bases short, with 8 bases between. CDR3 DNA: TGTGCCAGCAGCAACGGCCTCTCTGGAAACACCATATATTTT. Protein: CASSNGLSGNTIYF.

The rearrangement joins TRBV25-1 to TRBJ1-1; the D gene is possibly TRBD1 (6 bases). V was pared by 4 bases and J by 4 bases, with 13 bases between. The CDR3 runs 14 residues. Germline V gene data show CDR1 as MGHDK and CDR2 as SYGVNS. This chain's CDR3 is CASSAHREVTEAFF. In nucleotides, the CDR3 is TGTGCCAGCAGTGCCCACAGGGAAGTCACTGAAGCTTTCTTT. Drawing the rest from reference TRBV25-1 and TRBJ1-1, the complete variable domain is EADIYQTPRYLVIGTGKKITLECSQTMGHDKMYWYQQDPGMELHLIHYSYGVNSTEKGDLSSESTVSRIRTEHFPLTLESARPSHTSQYLCASSAHREVTEAFFGQGTRLTVV.

At least ten counts were recorded for this clonotype. The V and J genes are TRBV20-1 and TRBJ2-2; tentatively, D is TRBD1 or TRBD2 (5 bases each). The V end was cut by 0 bases, the J end by 3 bases, with 14 bases between. This CDR3 contains 16 residues. Germline V gene sequence: CDR1 DFQATT, CDR2 SNEGSKA (reference sequence). CDR3 residues: CSARDRRQGDTGELFF. The CDR3 DNA reads as TGCAGTGCTAGAGATCGCCGCCAGGGAGACACCGGGGAGCTGTTTTTT.

This clonotype was observed many times. It is unclear where the CDR3 begins or ends on the DNA, so no DNA is shown, and the CDR3 is as TCRdb lists it. This chain links TRBV19 with TRBJ2-1; TRBD2, the table's D call, was not compared with the DNA. Ends included, the CDR3 has 13 residues. Germline assignment: CDR1 LNHDA and CDR2 SQIVND (reference sequence). CDR3 residues: CASSIGVGGGSVF.

Points on this clonotype: This clone may be a read error of a much larger clone one base away. The chain is built from TRBV11-1 and TRBJ2-1; the D call may be TRBD1 or TRBD2 (7 bases each). V was cut by 2 bases and J by 5 bases, with 13 bases left in between. CDR1 is SGHAT and CDR2 is FQDESV in the germline V gene (reference sequence). CDR3 length equals 15 residues. The CDR3 DNA is TGTGCCAGCAGCTTAAGCGGGACAGCTCACAATGAGCAGTTCTTC. Translation gives CASSLSGTAHNEQFF.

The rearrangement uses TRBV4-2 and TRBJ2-7; 9 nucleotides agree with TRBD2. Germline V CDR1 and CDR2: LGHNA, YNFKEQ. The V and J ends lost 4 bases and 3 bases, in that order; junction bases with no gene match: 10. CDR3 size: 16 residues. CDR3 nucleotides: TGTGCCAGCAGCCTTGACGAGCGGGGGGCCCGCTACGAGCAGTACTTC. This translates into CASSLDERGARYEQYF.

This clonotype was recorded at least ten times. The chain couples TRBV25-1 to TRBJ1-2; D might be TRBD1 (5 bases). V lost 1 base and J 8 bases, leaving 14 bases between the germline ends. The CDR3 spans 14 residues. The germline V gene has CDR1 MGHDK and CDR2 SYGVNS. CDR3 in amino acids: CASSEFEGRRGYTF. CDR3 nucleotide sequence: TGTGCCAGCAGTGAATTCGAGGGGCGCCGAGGCTACACCTTC.